The clone carrying this T cell receptor beta chain was picked up many times. Its antigen remains unidentified. The germline V gene encodes CDR1 DFQATT and CDR2 SNEGSKA (reference sequence). The V end was cut by 1 base, the J end by 2 bases, with 9 bases between. The CDR3 is 14 amino acids. These data come from a study of T cells in Graves' hyperthyroidism and ophthalmopathy. Reasons for excluding patients were uncontrolled infection, other autoimmune disease, pregnancy or lactation. Researchers took RNA transcripts and amplified the TCR beta CDR3 regions from them. HTBI primers were employed in a first-round RT-PCR of the TCR CDR3. From the multiplex PCR reads, TCRdb called clonotypes with MiXCR, one entry per CDR3 protein. Among 350,000 to 400,000 distinct CDR3 sequences, more than 13% were seen once, and the ten largest hold roughly 33%. Study-level findings and limits: Ophthalmopathy stood apart from stable hyperthyroidism in a 13 V-J model. Progression to ophthalmopathy was predicted a median of 6.5 months early. Researchers found most expanded thyroid clonotypes above 0.001 in blood as well.

The chain couples TRBV20-1 to TRBJ2-4, with a possible D match to TRBD2 (5 bases). Specimen: blood. The sequence was collected from a woman in her thirties with Graves' hyperthyroidism. The chain's CDR3 is CSARVGISKNIQYF. The CDR3 DNA is TGCAGTGCTAGAGTCGGGATTTCCAAAAACATTCAGTACTTC.